The clone carrying this T cell receptor beta chain was picked up one time. Per the germline V gene, CDR1 is SQVTM and CDR2 is ANQGSEA. V lost 8 bases, J lost 4 bases, and 17 bases lay in between. The CDR3 contains 13 residues. The treatment here: over 15 received Ad26.COV2.S at low or high dose, single or two shots; 5 received placebo; per-sample allocation not given. Repertoires come from day 63 after the first vaccine or placebo injection. This entry comes from a study of Ad26.COV2.S vaccination and SARS-CoV-2 variants. Study in general: Once or twice, 56 days apart, Ad26.COV2.S was delivered intramuscularly.

This table comes from immunoSEQ multiplex PCR, and its TCRdb copy is limited to in-frame clones, with some not included. The sample has 410,000 or so clones; approximately 92% are singletons. Sequenced material: peripheral blood, taken in a trial of Ad26.COV2.S vaccine versus placebo. This clonotype was sampled from a person between 18 and 65 years old who received the Ad26.COV2.S COVID-19 vaccine or a placebo. This sequence joins TRBV29-1 and TRBJ1-1; D remains unclear. Here the CDR3 DNA reads TGCAGCTCGTCCAGCCGAGGACCCACTGAAGCTTTCTTT. Translated: CSSSSRGPTEAFF.